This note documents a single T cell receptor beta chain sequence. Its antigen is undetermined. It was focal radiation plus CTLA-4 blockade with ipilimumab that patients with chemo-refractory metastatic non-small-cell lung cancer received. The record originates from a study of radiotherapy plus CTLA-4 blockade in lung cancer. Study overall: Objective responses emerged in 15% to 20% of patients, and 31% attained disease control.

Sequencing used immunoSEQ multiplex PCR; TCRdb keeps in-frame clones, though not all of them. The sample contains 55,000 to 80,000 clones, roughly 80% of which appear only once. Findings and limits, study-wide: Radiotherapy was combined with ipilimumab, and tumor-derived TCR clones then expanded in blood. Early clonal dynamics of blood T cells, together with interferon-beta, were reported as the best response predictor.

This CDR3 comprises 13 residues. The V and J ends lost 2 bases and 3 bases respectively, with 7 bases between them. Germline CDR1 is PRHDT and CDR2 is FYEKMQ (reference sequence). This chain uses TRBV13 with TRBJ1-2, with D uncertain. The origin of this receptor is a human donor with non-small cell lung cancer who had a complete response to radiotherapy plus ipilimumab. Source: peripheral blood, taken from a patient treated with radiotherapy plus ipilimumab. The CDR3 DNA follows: TGTGCCAGCAGCTTATCGACATACTATGGCTACACCTTC. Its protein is CASSLSTYYGYTF.